The 13 T cell receptor beta chains below come from one sample, sequenced in a study of graft-versus-host responses after intestinal transplantation. For these receptors, no antigen is known. Libraries were prepared by immunoSEQ multiplex PCR; TCRdb keeps only in-frame clonotypes and omits some of them. The sample includes approximately 89,000 clones, approximately 90% seen only once; the top ten take over 0.15%. Source: unstimulated CD4+ T cells sorted from spleen or lymph node cells, taken before intestinal transplant. The receptors were sampled from a human donor who received an intestinal transplant.

The rearrangement uses TRBV5-6 and TRBJ1-1; a possible D gene is TRBD1 (5 bases). V was pared by 1 base and J by 3 bases, with 10 bases between. This CDR3 has 14 amino acids. Germline values: CDR1 SGHDT, CDR2 YYEEEE. The CDR3 is CASSLKGPYTEAFF. The CDR3, as DNA: TGTGCCAGCAGCTTGAAGGGGCCGTACACTGAAGCTTTCTTT. Filled out from reference TRBV5-6 and TRBJ1-1, the complete variable domain reads DAGVTQSPTHLIKTRGQQVTLRCSPKSGHDTVSWYQQALGQGPQFIFQYYEEEERQRGNFPDRFSGHQFPNYSSELNVNALLLGDSALYLCASSLKGPYTEAFFGQGTRLTVV.

In this sample, this clone turned up once. V and J are TRBV5-1 and TRBJ2-5; 10 bases fit TRBD2. J was trimmed by 2 bases and V by 3 bases; bases with no gene match: 10. Germline-derived CDR1 and CDR2 are SGHRS and YFSETQ. The CDR3 contains 17 residues. CDR3 nucleotides: TGCGCCAGCAGCTGGAACAATAGCGGGGGGACACAAGAGACCCAGTACTTC. Amino acid sequence: CASSWNNSGGTQETQYF.

This chain connects TRBV18 to TRBJ2-5; D is perhaps TRBD1 (5 bases). The CDR3 totals 13 residues. Germline CDR1 KGHSH, CDR2 LQKENI. Trimming stripped 2 bases from V and 4 bases from J, with 8 bases between. The DNA of the CDR3 is TGTGCCAGCTCACCAGACAGACGAGAGACCCAGTACTTC. Residues: CASSPDRRETQYF. The whole variable domain, filled in from reference TRBV18 and TRBJ2-5, reads NAGVMQNPRHLVRRRGQEARLRCSPMKGHSHVYWYRQLPEEGLKFMVYLQKENIIDESGMPKERFSAEFPKEGPSILRIQQVVRGDSAAYFCASSPDRRETQYFGPGTRLLVL.

J is TRBJ1-2 and V is TRBV5-4; D is unclear. CDR1 and CDR2 from the germline V gene are SGHNT and YYREEE (reference sequence). V was cut by 4 bases and J by 4 bases, with 11 bases left in between. This CDR3 is built from 13 residues. DNA of the CDR3: TGTGCCAGCAGCCGTCGCGAGATCTATGGCTACACCTTC. Amino acids: CASSRREIYGYTF.

CDR3 sequence (DNA): TGTGCCAGCAGCTTAGTTCAGGGGAGCTCCTACGAGCAGTACTTC. Its protein product is CASSLVQGSSYEQYF. The rearrangement joins TRBV7-2 to TRBJ2-5; maybe TRBD1 (6 bases). The J call could be wrong; TRBJ2-7 is a better fit for the DNA end. CDR1 and CDR2 from the germline V gene are SGHTA and FQGNSA. The CDR3 totals 15 residues.

The rearrangement links TRBV5-1 to TRBJ1-2, with 7 positions matching TRBD1. CDR1 is SGHRS and CDR2 is YFSETQ in the germline V gene. Trimming removed 0 bases from V and 4 bases from J; junction bases left unmatched: 6. The CDR3 covers 15 residues. Here the CDR3 DNA reads TGCGCCAGCAGCTTGGCGGCAGGGGGTAGCTATGGCTACACCTTC. This codes for CASSLAAGGSYGYTF.

In this sample, this clone turned up once. CDR3 protein: CASGDRGAGMGTEAFF. In nucleotides, the CDR3 is TGTGCCAGTGGGGACAGGGGGGCCGGCATGGGCACTGAAGCTTTCTTT. The V call is TRBV19, the J call TRBJ1-1, with TRBD1 identical over 11 bases. V lost 8 bases to trimming and J lost 4 bases; unmatched junction nucleotides: 12. Germline lookup yields CDR1 LNHDA and CDR2 SQIVND (reference sequence). The CDR3 sequence is 16 residues long.

The gene calls are TRBV6-5 and TRBJ2-4; a possible D gene is TRBD1 (5 bases). The germline V gene has CDR1 MNHEY and CDR2 SVGAGI. V was clipped by 6 bases and J by 8 bases, with 11 bases between them. The CDR3 extends over 12 amino acids. CDR3 region: CASRTAQHIQYF. In nucleotides, the CDR3 is TGTGCCAGCAGGACAGCTCAACACATTCAGTACTTC.

The genes are TRBV5-1 and TRBJ1-2, with a weak D call TRBD1 (5 bases). The CDR3 length is 16 residues. Trimming removed 6 bases from V and 3 bases from J, with 21 bases in between. Germline V gives CDR1 SGHRS, CDR2 YFSETQ. CDR3 sequence (DNA): TGCGCCAGCACACCGCATATCCCTGGGACTCACTATGGCTACACCTTC. Protein product: CASTPHIPGTHYGYTF. Based on the CDR3 plus reference TRBV5-1 and TRBJ1-2, the full variable domain is KAGVTQTPRYLIKTRGQQVTLSCSPISGHRSVSWYQQTPGQGLQFLFEYFSETQRNKGNFPGRFSGRQFSNSRSEMNVSTLELGDSALYLCASTPHIPGTHYGYTFGSGTRLTVV.

The chain carries TRBV28 and TRBJ1-5; the match to TRBD1 covers 8 bases. After removal of 6 bases from V and 4 bases from J, the junction contained 2 bases not matched to a gene. CDR3 length: 13 residues. Germline values: CDR1 MDHEN, CDR2 SYDVKM. CDR3 DNA: TGTGCCAGCAGCGGACAGGGTAATCAGCCCCAGCATTTT. Amino acid sequence: CASSGQGNQPQHF.

This sequence joins TRBV6-1 and TRBJ1-5, with a tentative D call TRBD1 (5 bases). The germline CDR1 and CDR2 sequences are MNHNS and SASEGT. With 8 bases removed from V and 5 bases from J, the gap between germline ends came to 13 bases. This CDR3 has 13 residues. Here the CDR3 reads CASGRTSDQPQHF. For the CDR3, the DNA is TGTGCCAGCGGTCGGACATCGGATCAGCCCCAGCATTTT.

In DNA form, the CDR3 reads TGTGCCAGCAGACCCTCCCAAGGGAGGGGGACTGAAGCTTTCTTT. It yields the protein CASRPSQGRGTEAFF. The J gene is TRBJ1-1, the V gene TRBV6-1; a possible D gene is TRBD1 (6 bases). The V and J ends lost 6 bases and 5 bases respectively, with 19 bases between them. CDR3 length equals 15 residues. Per the germline V gene, CDR1 is MNHNS and CDR2 is SASEGT.

CDR3 sequence: CASRGEGARGNQPQHF. CDR3 coding DNA: TGTGCCAGTAGGGGAGAGGGGGCAAGGGGCAATCAGCCCCAGCATTTT. The rearrangement uses TRBV19 and TRBJ1-5; 7 bases fit TRBD1. Germline V gives CDR1 LNHDA, CDR2 SQIVND (reference sequence). This CDR3 has 16 residues. V lost 6 bases, J lost 2 bases, and 10 bases stayed unmatched.